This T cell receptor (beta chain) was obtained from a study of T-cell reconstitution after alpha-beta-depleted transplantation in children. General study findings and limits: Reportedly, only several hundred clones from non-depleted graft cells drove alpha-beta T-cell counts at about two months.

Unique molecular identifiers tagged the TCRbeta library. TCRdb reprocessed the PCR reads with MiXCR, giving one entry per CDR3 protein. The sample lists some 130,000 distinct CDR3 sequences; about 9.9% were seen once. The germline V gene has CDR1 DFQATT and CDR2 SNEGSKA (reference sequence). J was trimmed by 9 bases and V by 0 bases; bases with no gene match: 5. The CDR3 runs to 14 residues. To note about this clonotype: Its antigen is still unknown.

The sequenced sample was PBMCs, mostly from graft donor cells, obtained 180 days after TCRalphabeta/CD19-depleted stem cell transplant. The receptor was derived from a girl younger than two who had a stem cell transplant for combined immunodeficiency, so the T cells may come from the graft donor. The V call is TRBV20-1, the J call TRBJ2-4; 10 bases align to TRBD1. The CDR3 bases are TGCAGTGCTAGAGACGGGACAGGGGCCGGCATTCAGTACTTC. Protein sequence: CSARDGTGAGIQYF.